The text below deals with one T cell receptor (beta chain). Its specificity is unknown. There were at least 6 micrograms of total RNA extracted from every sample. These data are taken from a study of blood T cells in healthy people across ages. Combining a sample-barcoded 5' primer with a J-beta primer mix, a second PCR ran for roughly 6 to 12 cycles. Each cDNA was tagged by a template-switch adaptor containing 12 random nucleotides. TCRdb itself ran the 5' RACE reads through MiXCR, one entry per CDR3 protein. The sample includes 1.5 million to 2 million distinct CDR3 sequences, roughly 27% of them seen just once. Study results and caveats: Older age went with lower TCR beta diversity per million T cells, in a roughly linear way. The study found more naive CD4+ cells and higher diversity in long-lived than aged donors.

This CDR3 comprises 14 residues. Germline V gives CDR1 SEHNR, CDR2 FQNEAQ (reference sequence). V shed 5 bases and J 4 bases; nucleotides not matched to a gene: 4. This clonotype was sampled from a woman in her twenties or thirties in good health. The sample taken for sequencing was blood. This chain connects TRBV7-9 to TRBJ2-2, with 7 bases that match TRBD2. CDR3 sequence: CASSTGLLTGELFF. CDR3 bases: TGTGCCAGCAGCACGGGACTACTCACCGGGGAGCTGTTTTTT.